This entry concerns a single T cell receptor (beta chain). This clone has only one observation. This receptor's antigen is unknown. No per-base quality is available; no much larger clone lies one base away. Library preparation used the immunoSEQ multiplex PCR assay. For the multiplex PCR, a mixture combining 60 forward primers for TCR Vbeta segments and 13 reverse primers for TCR Jbeta segments was used. Amplification of the CDR3 region of rearranged TCR beta genes was performed with a multiplex PCR assay on genomic DNA. On the Illumina HiSeq System, the amplified TCR beta libraries were sequenced as 87-base-pair reads. The authors processed their data as follows. Across the 666 repertoires, a later analysis counted 75 million to 90 million unique TCR beta chains, 9.5 million to 12 million of which were shared by at least two donors. To remove PCR and sequencing errors, raw reads were error-corrected and collapsed into unique sequences using a nearest-neighbor algorithm that merged closely related sequences. To assign V, D and J gene segments, CDR3 sequences were aligned to IMGT reference sequences. For a sequence to be retained, a match of at least six nucleotides to both a V gene segment and a J gene segment was required. A rearrangement counted as productive if the CDR3 had no stop codons and remained in frame with V and J, and every other rearrangement counted as non-productive. CDR3 was defined according to IMGT convention as the region running from the second conserved V-encoded cysteine to the conserved J-encoded phenylalanine. The earlier analysis of about 620 of the donors excluded sequences that lacked an unambiguous match to a single V gene segment. An earlier analysis of under 750 of the donors called V segments functional above 56.7% productive rearrangements and segregating when the between-donor standard deviation exceeded 5%. A statistical classification framework was built for diagnosing cytomegalovirus status from the catalog of TCR beta chain sequences. V and J gene assignment, in a later analysis, came from comparing TCR nucleotide sequences with IMGT/GENE-DB human TR gene sequences. The TCRdist pipeline was used in a later analysis to assign CDR3 sequences and most-parsimonious VDJ recombination scenarios. In a later analysis, each TCR beta chain was defined by its CDR3 amino acid sequence together with its V-gene family, and reads lacking a unique V-gene family were excluded. To address suspected cross-contamination and a sequencing artifact, a later analysis removed around 590 highly shared, low-generation-probability nucleotide sequences. For each public chain, a later analysis derived a clonal expansion index from normalized ranks of inferred template counts within each repertoire. Generation probabilities in a later analysis came from a VDJ recombination model fitted to out-of-frame rearrangements, and those results were checked against IGoR. In a later analysis, TCR-TCR, TCR-HLA and TCR-CMV co-occurrence was scored with hypergeometric tests, and a repertoire-size bias correction was applied to TCR pairs. To estimate false discovery rates, a later analysis permuted the HLA or CMV assignments 20 times. In a later analysis, co-occurring TCRs were grouped using DBSCAN, with TCRdist sequence similarity added in when clustering inside HLA-allele-positive subsets. For co-occurrence clustering, repertoires with fewer than 30,000 or more than 120,000 public chains were excluded, along with 5 or 6 repertoires with anomalous nucleotide sharing. The table comes from immuneACCESS by way of TCRdb, which keeps in-frame sequences with V and J called. Part of the clones is missing from these tables; in studies checked, under half for an unresolved V gene and the rest for unknown reasons. V, J and clone size were drawn from that table, and D and trimming were deduced from the DNA. The sample table contains some 83,000 clones; only one count was recorded for roughly 77% of them. The ten top clones hold around 4% of the sample.

CDR1 SQVTM and CDR2 ANQGSEA were looked up in the germline V gene. Trimming removed 7 bases from V and 0 bases from J, leaving 13 bases between the germline ends. The CDR3 starts with the cysteine, ends with the phenylalanine, and has 14 residues. Only CDR3 DNA remains: 42 bases, in frame from the first base. The cohort was made up of roughly 670 healthy bone marrow donors. At the time of sampling, every cohort member was nominally healthy, though immune exposures that went unrecorded were likely present. The donor was CMV seronegative and was included in the group of a few hundred seronegative cohort members. A peripheral blood sample was provided by each donor, and peripheral blood mononuclear cells were used for TCR beta sequencing. Genomic DNA extraction from the blood cell samples was performed with the Qiagen DNeasy Blood Extraction Kit. The entry originates in a study of cytomegalovirus exposure and HLA in healthy donors (TCRdb year 2017). With respect to the entire study: In an earlier analysis of fewer than 750 of the donors, approximately 260 Gb of sequence data and roughly 100 million unique TCR beta sequences from about 179 million T cells were reported. Approximately 310 gigabases of sequencing data and tens of millions of unique TCR sequences were included in an early release covering several hundred HLA-typed donors. The genetic ancestry cluster associated with self-reported Caucasian donors included 81% of the approximately 410 genotyped donors. The study aimed to test whether signatures of past pathogen exposure could be identified by cataloging public T cell receptors. The study profiled the T cell repertoires of under 850 subjects by immunosequencing and related them to cytomegalovirus serostatus. A separate validation cohort of over a hundred different subjects was used in addition to the approximately 670-subject first cohort. The study combined high-throughput TCR immunosequencing, statistical association of individual TCRs with disease status, and machine learning to predict cytomegalovirus infection status. A later analysis re-examined previously published TCR beta repertoires from about 700 donors and added high-resolution HLA genotyping to investigate patterns of TCR occurrence. Rather than using new phenotypic data, the later analysis identified candidate immune exposures from TCR beta sequences and from how often those sequences occurred across donors. In an earlier analysis of 587 of the donors, high-throughput TCR beta sequencing was used to judge whether each TCR beta V gene segment behaved as functional or pseudogenic. Alongside the repertoire data, information on donor age, sex, ethnicity and CMV serostatus was compiled. In a later genetic analysis, genome-wide SNP genotypes for about three fifths of the roughly 670 donors were used, and that subset was treated as a discovery cohort. All discovery cohort repertoires had been generated using a single sequencing platform. Class I and class II HLA loci were covered by the typing at four-digit resolution. The number of donors typed differed by locus, with roughly 620-630 for A, B, C, DRB1 and DQB1, roughly 550 for DQA1, over 600 for DPA1, and around 450 for DPB1. Because of strong linkage in the cohort, roughly 5 DR-DQ haplotypes were treated as single units for association and clustering. Across approximately 400 genotyped donors of the cohort, an average of roughly 250,000 unique TCR beta nucleotide sequences per donor were sequenced, and 15% to 20% of those sequences were non-productive.

The full study reports these points: In vitro tests confirmed that a few of the cytomegalovirus-associated TCR beta chains recognize cytomegalovirus antigens. In a later genetic analysis, a missense DCLRE1C variant was associated with V-gene and J-gene trimming of TCR beta chains, and the association was replicated in an independent cohort. A cluster of highly shared sequence variants was judged likely to represent a technical artifact of the sequencing pipeline. The cohort was sequenced for TCR beta chains only, and without alpha or paired-chain data the features that could be detected were limited. Across donors, most TCR sequences were observed very rarely, whereas some public TCRs were present in many individuals. A further reported finding was that TCR beta sequences accurately predicted the HLA-A and HLA-B alleles for most subjects in the first cohort. Immune exposure information for the cohort was limited to CMV serostatus. Specific HLA alleles were associated with 15,000 to 20,000 TCR beta sequences at a false discovery rate of 0.05 in a later analysis. Because counts were too low, 15 to 20 rarely observed V segments, including chromosome 9 orphons, were excluded from the earlier analysis of about 500 of the donors. Assigning TCR associations to individual alleles was difficult when HLA alleles, especially DR and DQ, strongly co-occurred. A later analysis found that most CMV-associated TCR beta chains appeared HLA-restricted, with HLA associations seemingly driven largely by CMV exposure. According to a later analysis, TCR association rates differed among HLA loci, with DRB1 alleles showing the most associated TCRs and HLA-C alleles showing the fewest. The study listed around 160 TCR beta chains as associated with cytomegalovirus. In an earlier analysis of about 600 of the donors, most TCR beta V segments appeared in productive rearrangements about 87% or about 30% of the time, broadly matching IMGT annotations. In both the original and validation cohorts, the classifier was reported to diagnose cytomegalovirus status with high specificity and sensitivity. Because HLA typing was missing for some donors at each locus, association tests included only the typed subset. Correlated functional status among segregating V segments might be attributable to linkage disequilibrium, but an unknown experimental factor could not be ruled out. In a later genetic analysis, fewer N-insertions in productive TCRs were reported among donors in an Asian-associated ancestry cluster than the 666-donor mean. The 87-base-pair reads could not distinguish some IMGT-functional V segments, including TRBV6-2 and TRBV6-3, so those segments were excluded. Sequencing depth was assumed to be roughly uniform across donors in the presence/absence analyses, though that assumption may not hold. In a later analysis, several top co-occurrence clusters were reported to appear linked to parvovirus B19, influenza, CMV and Epstein-Barr virus. In a later analysis, HLA-associated TCR beta chains showed more clonal expansion and lower generation probabilities than non-associated chains that were equally common. According to the authors, the approach could potentially be generalized to other disease states and immunological phenotypes.

The chain joins TRBV29-1 to TRBJ1-5; the D gene lacks a confident call. Sequencing was carried out using PBMCs. The TCR sequence derives from a man in his fifties or sixties in good health and CMV-seronegative. The base sequence is TGCAGCGCATCCATGGGCCTTAGCAATCAGCCCCAGCATTTT. The translation is CSASMGLSNQPQHF.